One sample yielded the 21 T cell receptor beta chains listed below, sequenced in a study of T cells after yellow fever vaccination. TCRdb ran MiXCR on the 5' RACE reads and lists one entry per CDR3 protein. The data hold about 630,000 distinct CDR3 sequences, with around an eighth observed a single time. This sample comprised PBMCs, obtained on the day of the yellow fever booster vaccination. These receptors were collected from a man aged 30 to 39 who received the YFV17D yellow fever vaccine.

The chain is built from TRBV11-3 and TRBJ2-3, with 12 bases that match TRBD2. After removal of 1 base from V and 2 bases from J, the junction contained 1 base not matched to a gene. CDR3 length equals 16 residues. The germline gives CDR1 SGHNT, CDR2 YENEEA. CDR3 region: CASSLGTSGTTDTQYF. The CDR3 nucleotides are TGTGCCAGCAGCTTAGGGACTAGCGGGACCACAGATACGCAGTATTTT.

The CDR3: CSARDGYNEQFF. For the CDR3, the DNA is TGCAGTGCTAGGGACGGTTACAATGAGCAGTTCTTC. J is TRBJ2-1 and V is TRBV20-1; D is unresolved. V was trimmed by 3 bases and J by 4 bases, leaving 7 bases between them. The CDR3 runs to 12 residues. CDR1 and CDR2 (germline): DFQATT, SNEGSKA (reference sequence).

This clonotype has a handful of counts. This chain uses TRBV20-1 with TRBJ2-1; TRBD2 might be the D (5 bases). Germline CDR1 DFQATT, CDR2 SNEGSKA (reference sequence). There are 15 residues in the CDR3. V lost 3 bases to trimming and J lost 1 base, with 13 bases between them. The CDR3, as DNA: TGCAGTGCTAGTTCTGGGAGTGGGTCCTACAATGAGCAGTTCTTC. This codes for CSASSGSGSYNEQFF.

CDR3 sequence: CASSLGKAFF. DNA for the CDR3: TGTGCCAGCAGTTTGGGGAAAGCTTTCTTT. This chain uses TRBV12-3 or TRBV12-4 with TRBJ1-1; no definite D call. Trimming removed 3 bases from V and 9 bases from J, with 5 bases in between. The CDR3 runs 10 residues.

This clonotype has only a few counts. The rearrangement uses TRBV4-3 and TRBJ1-5; no firm D call. Germline loops: CDR1 LGHNA, CDR2 YSLEER. The V and J ends lost 0 bases and 1 base respectively, with 7 bases between them. CDR3 size: 15 residues. The CDR3 here is CASSQDDGSNQPQHF. The CDR3 bases are TGCGCCAGCAGCCAAGATGACGGAAGCAATCAGCCCCAGCATTTT.

The chain uses TRBV7-2 and TRBJ2-1, with 11 nucleotides matching TRBD2. With V trimmed by 3 bases and J by 2 bases, 3 bases remained unmatched. The CDR3 extends over 16 amino acids. Per germline, CDR1 SGHTA and CDR2 FQGNSA. CDR3 in DNA: TGTGCCAGCAGCTTGATAGCGGGAGGGCCCTACAATGAGCAGTTCTTC. Translating gives CASSLIAGGPYNEQFF.

V usage is TRBV7-6 and J usage is TRBJ2-1; maybe TRBD1 (6 bases). Trimming shortened V by 5 bases and J by 3 bases, and 14 bases separated the two germline ends. Per the germline V gene, CDR1 is SGHVS and CDR2 is FNYEAQ. The CDR3 contains 15 residues. The CDR3 spells CASSTRQGIYNEQFF. CDR3 DNA: TGTGCCAGCAGCACGCGGCAGGGGATCTACAATGAGCAGTTCTTC. Combining the CDR3 with reference TRBV7-6 and TRBJ2-1 gives the whole variable domain GAGVSQSPRYKVTKRGQDVALRCDPISGHVSLYWYRQALGQGPEFLTYFNYEAQQDKSGLPNDRFSAERPEGSISTLTIQRTEQRDSAMYRCASSTRQGIYNEQFFGPGTRLTVL.

The genes are TRBV4-3 and TRBJ2-4; possible D gene TRBD1, 5 bases. V lost 0 bases, J lost 9 bases, and 12 bases lay in between. The CDR3 contains 14 residues. In germline, CDR1 is LGHNA, CDR2 YSLEER. CDR3 sequence: CASSQDLQGIIQYF. CDR3 coding DNA: TGCGCCAGCAGCCAAGATCTTCAGGGTATCATTCAGTACTTC.

The chain couples TRBV13 to TRBJ1-4; D call uncertain. The germline CDR1 and CDR2 sequences are PRHDT and FYEKMQ (reference sequence). Trimming stripped 6 bases from V and 11 bases from J, with 19 bases between. The CDR3 is 14 residues long. CDR3 sequence: CASSHDGPFGKLFF. Written as DNA, the CDR3 is TGTGCCAGCAGTCATGACGGCCCTTTCGGGAAACTGTTTTTT. Looking up the rest from reference TRBV13 and TRBJ1-4 gives the full variable domain: AAGVIQSPRHLIKEKRETATLKCYPIPRHDTVYWYQQGPGQDPQFLISFYEKMQSDKGSIPDRFSAQQFSDYHSELNMSSLELGDSALYFCASSHDGPFGKLFFGSGTQLSVL.

The chain uses TRBV6-2 or TRBV6-3 and TRBJ2-2; 9 nucleotides align to TRBD2. The germline CDR1 and CDR2 sequences are MNHEY and SVGEGT. The CDR3 covers 16 residues. V trimming: 5 bases; J trimming: 5 bases; junction bases outside the gene matches: 9. The CDR3 region is CASSAFVAGVTGELFF. CDR3 sequence (DNA): TGTGCCAGCAGTGCCTTTGTAGCGGGGGTGACCGGGGAGCTGTTTTTT.

V gene TRBV12-3 or TRBV12-4 combines with J gene TRBJ2-7; TRBD1 agrees at 9 bases. The CDR3 is 16 amino acids. V dropped 5 bases and J dropped 5; count of bases not matched to a gene: 13. CDR3 nucleotides: TGTGCCAGCAGTCCCTGGGACAGGGATTGGGGGAACGAGCAGTACTTC. Translated, it gives CASSPWDRDWGNEQYF.

A few counts support this clonotype. The genes are TRBV13 and TRBJ2-1; D not certain. This CDR3 contains 15 residues. Trimming cost V 1 base and J 5 bases, with 12 bases left between them. Germline-derived CDR1 and CDR2 are PRHDT and FYEKMQ (reference sequence). In DNA, the CDR3 is TGTGCCAGCAGCTTAGTTGGTCTATCAAACAATGAGCAGTTCTTC. It is translated as CASSLVGLSNNEQFF.

This clonotype was detected a few times. The chain couples TRBV6-1 to TRBJ2-1; D is undetermined. CDR1 and CDR2 (germline): MNHNS, SASEGT. This CDR3 contains 13 residues. Between the trimmed V and J ends, which lost 6 bases and 2 bases, there was a span of 8 bases. CDR3 nucleotide sequence: TGTGCCAGCAGGGACGGAACCTACAATGAGCAGTTCTTC. It translates to CASRDGTYNEQFF.

This clonotype was found many times. The chain employs TRBV5-1 and TRBJ1-5, with D tentatively TRBD1 (5 bases). CDR3 size: 14 residues. From germline, CDR1 is SGHRS and CDR2 YFSETQ. The ends were cut back, 0 bases at V and 6 bases at J, with 10 bases in the middle. CDR3 sequence (DNA): TGCGCCAGCAGCTTGGGATCGGGGGTTCAGCCCCAGCATTTT. As protein: CASSLGSGVQPQHF.

This clonotype was detected ten times or more. The chain has TRBV12-3 or TRBV12-4 and TRBJ2-5; 10 bases line up with TRBD2. Germline trimming cut 5 bases from V and 7 bases from J; bases unmatched to any gene: 13. The CDR3 spans 16 residues. The CDR3, as DNA: TGTGCCAGCAGTCCCCCTAGCGGGAGCTCCGGGGTGACCCAGTACTTC. This sequence encodes CASSPPSGSSGVTQYF.

This clonotype appeared many times. The chain combines TRBV7-2 with TRBJ2-3; D gene uncertain. Germline CDR1 reads SGHTA; CDR2 reads FQGNSA. This CDR3 region has 12 residues. V was cut by 3 bases and J by 2 bases, with 3 bases left in between. The CDR3 reads CASSLFTDTQYF. CDR3 nucleotides: TGTGCCAGCAGCTTGTTCACAGATACGCAGTATTTT.

In DNA, the CDR3 is TGTGCCAGCAGCTTAGTCGGCCCCCCCAATGAGCAGTTCTTC. It encodes CASSLVGPPNEQFF. The gene calls are TRBV7-2 and TRBJ2-1; D not resolved. There are 14 residues in the CDR3. Germline V CDR1 and CDR2: SGHTA, FQGNSA. V lost 1 base and J 6 bases, leaving 10 bases between the germline ends.

The table lists this clonotype with a few counts. CDR3 in amino acids: CASSLGGAGPYSNQPQHF. The CDR3 DNA sequence: TGTGCCAGCAGCTTAGGCGGTGCAGGACCGTATAGCAATCAGCCCCAGCATTTT. The chain combines TRBV7-6 with TRBJ1-5; no clear D gene. The CDR3 is 18 residues long. Germline-derived CDR1 and CDR2 are SGHVS and FNYEAQ. V was trimmed by 1 base and J by 0 bases, leaving 16 bases between them. The full variable domain, its missing parts supplied by reference TRBV7-6 and TRBJ1-5, is GAGVSQSPRYKVTKRGQDVALRCDPISGHVSLYWYRQALGQGPEFLTYFNYEAQQDKSGLPNDRFSAERPEGSISTLTIQRTEQRDSAMYRCASSLGGAGPYSNQPQHFGDGTRLSIL.

V gene TRBV7-9 combines with J gene TRBJ2-3, with D possibly being TRBD2 (6 bases). Germline V CDR1 and CDR2: SEHNR, FQNEAQ (reference sequence). Trimming pared 4 bases from V and 4 bases from J, leaving 18 bases between. The CDR3 sequence is 16 residues long. The CDR3 region is CASSSQLAARADTQYF. CDR3 DNA sequence: TGTGCCAGCAGCTCCCAATTAGCGGCCCGGGCAGATACGCAGTATTTT.

This clonotype was seen only a few times. CDR3 DNA sequence: TGTGCCAGCAGCTTAGACGCGACTAGCGGGAAGAATGAGCAGTTCTTC. This gives the protein CASSLDATSGKNEQFF. The chain links TRBV7-9 to TRBJ2-1; TRBD2 matches 11 bases. The CDR3 has 16 residues. Germline trimming cut 1 base from V and 7 bases from J; bases unmatched to any gene: 6. Germline lookup yields CDR1 SEHNR and CDR2 FQNEAQ (reference sequence).

This clonotype was observed a handful of times. The rearrangement uses TRBV7-9 and TRBJ2-7; D is tentatively TRBD1 or TRBD2 (6 bases each). CDR3 length: 16 amino acids. V was trimmed by 5 bases and J by 2 bases, leaving 19 bases between them. The V gene's germline CDR1 is SEHNR and CDR2 FQNEAQ (reference sequence). The CDR3 region is CASSRLKGGSAYEQYF. The CDR3 DNA reads as TGTGCCAGCAGCCGTCTCAAAGGGGGGTCCGCCTACGAGCAGTACTTC.